The rows below give T cell receptor beta chains drawn from one sample of a study of shared clonotypes between healthy human individuals. Profiling relied on immunoSEQ multiplex PCR, and the TCRdb table lists in-frame clones only, not all of them. This sample has a few million clones, with about 93% found just once. The sequencing input was naive CD8+ T cells from PBMCs. The receptor source for this set is a young man in good health. Some clones in this sample may be carry-over from other donors' samples. The CDR3 runs from the conserved cysteine through the conserved F or W. A D gene is named only where the DNA matches it firmly. Some rows mark clone size as missing; the rest say once, few, many or name a class of expanded clone.

j_call clone_size d_call v_call cdr3_nt cdr3_aa
TRBJ2-1 - - TRBV6-5 TGTGCCAGCAGCCTAGGACAGCCGACCTACAATGAGCAGTTCTTC CASSLGQPTYNEQFF
TRBJ2-7 - TRBD2 TRBV27 TGTGCCAGCGCCCCCGGGACTAGCGGCTACGAGCAGTACTTC CASAPGTSGYEQYF
TRBJ2-1 once - TRBV29-1 TGCAGCGCTGTCTGGGCAAATGAGCAGTTCTTC CSAVWANEQFF
TRBJ2-2 - - TRBV19 TGTGCCAGCGAAACAGAGAACACCGGGGAGCTGTTTTTT CASETENTGELFF
TRBJ1-5 - TRBD1 TRBV27 TGTGCCAGCAGTCCGGGGACAGGGGCGGTTCAGCCCCAGCATTTT CASSPGTGAVQPQHF
TRBJ2-2 - - TRBV9 TGTGCCAGCAGCGTGCACCCAGTAGGGAACACCGGGGAGCTGTTTTTT CASSVHPVGNTGELFF
TRBJ2-2 - - TRBV7-9 TGTGCCAGCAGCTTAAGACCGGCGAACACCGGGGAGCTGTTTTTT CASSLRPANTGELFF
TRBJ2-3 once - TRBV7-6 TGTGCCAGCAGCCCTAGCACAGATACGCAGTATTTT CASSPSTDTQYF
TRBJ2-7 few - TRBV27 TGTGCCAGCAGTTTCAGCTCCTACGAGCAGTACTTC CASSFSSYEQYF
TRBJ1-1 once - TRBV27 TGTGCCAGCAGCCCCGTCGGGTCTGGCACTGAAGCTTTCTTT CASSPVGSGTEAFF
TRBJ1-2 - TRBD1 TRBV9 TGTGCCAGCAGCGTAGGGGGGACAGGTTATGGCTACACCTTC CASSVGGTGYGYTF
TRBJ1-1 - - TRBV9 TGTGCCAGCAGCGGACCCGGGGGGGCGAACGGTGAAGCTTTCTTT CASSGPGGANGEAFF
TRBJ2-3 once TRBD2 TRBV7-9 TGTGCCAGCAGCTTATTATCCCCGCCTAGCGGGAGGGGGACAGATACGCAGTATTTT CASSLLSPPSGRGTDTQYF
TRBJ1-2 - - TRBV28 TGTGCCTCATCCCTGGGACTTAACTATGGCTACACCTTC CASSLGLNYGYTF
TRBJ2-3 - TRBD1 TRBV5-1 TGCGCCAGCAGCTCTACAGGGGCCCCGATGGTGGGAGCCCCCGGAGATACGCAGTATTTT CASSSTGAPMVGAPGDTQYF
TRBJ2-7 - TRBD1 TRBV7-9 TGTGCCAGCAGCCAACGGGACAGAAGAGACGAGCAGTACTTC CASSQRDRRDEQYF
TRBJ2-1 - - TRBV28 TGTGCCAGCAGTTTTTCCGGGGCCAACAATGAGCAGTTCTTC CASSFSGANNEQFF
TRBJ2-7 - - TRBV15 TGTGCCACCAGCAGCCGGGATTATGTTAACAAGTACGAGCAGTACTTC CATSSRDYVNKYEQYF
TRBJ2-5 - TRBD2 TRBV28 TGTGCCAGCAGTTTAGGCCTAGCGGGAGTTGAGACCCAGTACTTC CASSLGLAGVETQYF
TRBJ1-4 - - TRBV29-1 TGCAGCGTCCTAGATCGGGGGGCCCGAGCAAAACTGTTTTTT CSVLDRGARAKLFF
TRBJ2-2 - - TRBV25-1 TGTGCCAGCAGGAGTGGGGGGAAGGCCGGGGAGCTGTTTTTT CASRSGGKAGELFF
TRBJ2-1 - - TRBV28 TGTGCCAGCAGTTTAACGCGGGGTAATGAGCAGTTCTTC CASSLTRGNEQFF
TRBJ2-7 - - TRBV18 TGTGCCAGCTCACCTAGGACAGCCTCCTACGAGCAGTACTTC CASSPRTASYEQYF
TRBJ1-3 - - TRBV7-9 TGTGCCAGCAGCTCGAGCCGGGACCGAGCCTCTGGAAACACCATATATTTT CASSSSRDRASGNTIYF